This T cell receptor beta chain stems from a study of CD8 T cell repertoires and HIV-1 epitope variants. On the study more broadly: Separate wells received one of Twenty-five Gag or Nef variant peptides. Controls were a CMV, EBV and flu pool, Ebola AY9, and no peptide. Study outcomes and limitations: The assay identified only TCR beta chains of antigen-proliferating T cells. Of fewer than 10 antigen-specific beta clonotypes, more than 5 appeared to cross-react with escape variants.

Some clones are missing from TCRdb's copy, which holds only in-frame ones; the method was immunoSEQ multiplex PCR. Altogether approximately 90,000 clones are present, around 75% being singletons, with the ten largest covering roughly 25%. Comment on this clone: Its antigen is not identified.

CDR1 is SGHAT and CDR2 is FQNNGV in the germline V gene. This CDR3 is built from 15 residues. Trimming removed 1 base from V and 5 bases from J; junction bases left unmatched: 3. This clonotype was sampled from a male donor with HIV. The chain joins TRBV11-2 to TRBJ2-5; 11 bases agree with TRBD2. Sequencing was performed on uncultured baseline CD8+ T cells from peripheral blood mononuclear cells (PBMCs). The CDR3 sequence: CASSLAASGRETQYF. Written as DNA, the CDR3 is TGTGCCAGCAGCTTAGCCGCTAGCGGGAGGGAGACCCAGTACTTC.